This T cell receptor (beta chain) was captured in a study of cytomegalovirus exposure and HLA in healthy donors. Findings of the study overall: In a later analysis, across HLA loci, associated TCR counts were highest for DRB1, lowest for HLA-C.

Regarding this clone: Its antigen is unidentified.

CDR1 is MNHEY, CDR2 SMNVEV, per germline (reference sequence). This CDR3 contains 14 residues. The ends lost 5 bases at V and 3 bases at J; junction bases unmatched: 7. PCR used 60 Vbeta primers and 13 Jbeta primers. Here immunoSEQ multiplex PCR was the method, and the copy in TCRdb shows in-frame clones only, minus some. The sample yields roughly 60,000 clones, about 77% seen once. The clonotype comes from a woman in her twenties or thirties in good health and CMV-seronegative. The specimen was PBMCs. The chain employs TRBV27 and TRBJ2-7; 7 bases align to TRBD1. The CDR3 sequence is CASSRDRINYEQYF. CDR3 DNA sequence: TGTGCCAGCAGTCGGGACAGAATAAACTACGAGCAGTACTTC.